The rows below give T cell receptor beta chains drawn from one sample of a study of blood T cell repertoires in COVID-19. Sequencing was performed with immunoSEQ multiplex PCR; in TCRdb, only in-frame clones are kept and a portion is missing. The sample carries nearly 250,000 clones, approximately 85% recorded once. The sequencing input was PBMCs or T cells enriched from blood (not recorded which). These TCRs come from a woman aged 50 to 65 with acute COVID-19. CDR3s include the opening cysteine and the closing phenylalanine or tryptophan. D genes are given only for firm matches. Clone size, where shown, is once, few, many, or a class for clones that have expanded.

>TRBD1|TRBV6-2/TRBV6-3|TRBJ1-6|once
TGTGCCAGCAGTTCGAAACAGGGGAATAATTCACCCCTCCACTTT
CASSSKQGNNSPLHF
>TRBD1|TRBV29-1|TRBJ1-2|.
TGCAGCGTTGAAGTCAATAATGGACAGGGGACCTTAAACTATGGCTACACCTTC
CSVEVNNGQGTLNYGYTF
>TRBD1|TRBV4-3|TRBJ1-2|.
TGCGCCAGCAGCCAAACAGGGGCCGGCTACACCTTC
CASSQTGAGYTF
>TRBD1|TRBV7-2|TRBJ1-1|.
TGTGCCAGCAGCCCTTCGACAGGGGGCGGAACTGAAGCTTTCTTT
CASSPSTGGGTEAFF
>TRBD1|TRBV3-1/TRBV3-2|TRBJ2-3|.
TGTGCCAGCAGCCTTGACAGGGCAGGCACAGATACGCAGTATTTT
CASSLDRAGTDTQYF
>TRBD1|TRBV12-5|TRBJ2-5|.
TGTGCTAGTGGTTTTGAGGGGGCCGGGGAGACCCAGTACTTC
CASGFEGAGETQYF
>.|TRBV7-9|TRBJ2-7|.
TGTGCCAGCAGCGTCGGACAGCCTCCCTACGAGCAGTACTTC
CASSVGQPPYEQYF
>TRBD2|TRBV12-3/TRBV12-4|TRBJ2-2|.
TGTGCCACCTCAGGGAGGGGCACCGGGGAGCTGTTTTTT
CATSGRGTGELFF
>TRBD1|TRBV7-2|TRBJ1-2|.
TGTGCCAGCAGCCGTGACAGGGCAGTCTATGGCTACACCTTC
CASSRDRAVYGYTF
>TRBD1|TRBV2|TRBJ1-2|.
TGTGCCACCTCGGGACAGTCCTATGGCTACACCTTC
CATSGQSYGYTF
>TRBD1|TRBV7-7|TRBJ2-5|.
TGTGCCAGCAGCTTATCGCCCACAGGGGGTTTCCAAGAGACCCAGTACTTC
CASSLSPTGGFQETQYF
>.|TRBV29-1|TRBJ1-5|.
TGCAGCGTTGGCGATGATAGCAATCAGCCCCAGCATTTT
CSVGDDSNQPQHF
>TRBD2|TRBV5-1|TRBJ2-5|.
TGCGCCAGCAGCCCCGGGGGGGCGGAAGAGACCCAGTACTTC
CASSPGGAEETQYF